Each of the 15 T cell receptor beta chains below was sequenced from the same sample in a study of CD8 T cells in Susac syndrome. It was with random hexamers that roughly 0.45 to 1 ug RNA was reverse transcribed. TCRdb used MiXCR to reprocess the immunoSEQ multiplex PCR reads, holding one entry per CDR3 protein. In the table there are approximately 110,000 distinct CDR3 sequences, 90% to 95% of which are singletons. Sequenced: CD4+ T cells from PBMCs. The receptors originated from a human donor in good health.

The chain combines TRBV20-1 with TRBJ2-5, with 7 positions matching TRBD2. This CDR3 has 13 residues. Germline CDR1 and CDR2: DFQATT and SNEGSKA (reference sequence). The J segment lost 2 bases and the V segment lost 1 base, leaving 1 base of the junction unmatched. CDR3 amino acids: CSARVGGQETQYF. In DNA, the CDR3 is TGCAGTGCTAGAGTCGGGGGGCAAGAGACCCAGTACTTC.

The chain couples TRBV6-5 to TRBJ2-3; weak D call: TRBD1 (6 bases). This CDR3 region has 15 residues. Germline V gene lookup returns CDR1 MNHEY and CDR2 SVGAGI. Trimming cost V 4 bases and J 2 bases, with 13 bases left between them. CDR3 in DNA: TGTGCCAGCAGTTCGCGGAACAGGGCCACAGATACGCAGTATTTT. Translating gives CASSSRNRATDTQYF.

The rearrangement uses TRBV24-1 and TRBJ1-5, with a possible D match to TRBD1 (5 bases). Per germline, CDR1 KGHDR and CDR2 SFDVKD. This CDR3 spans 13 amino acids. CDR3 in DNA: TGTGCGACTTCCCGCACGGGGACTCAGCCCCAGCATTTT. Protein sequence: CATSRTGTQPQHF.

V usage is TRBV7-9 and J usage is TRBJ2-5; 10 bases map to TRBD2. This CDR3 has 16 amino acids. Germline-derived CDR1 and CDR2 are SEHNR and FQNEAQ (reference sequence). V lost 4 bases and J lost 3; bases outside the gene matches: 8. This CDR3 is CASSSSAGGGEETQYF. The CDR3 coding sequence is TGTGCCAGCAGCTCCTCAGCGGGAGGGGGGGAAGAGACCCAGTACTTC.

This sequence joins TRBV4-1 and TRBJ1-5, with TRBD1 matching over 7 bases. With V trimmed by 4 bases and J by 7 bases, 10 bases remained unmatched. The length of the CDR3 is 15 residues. Germline values: CDR1 MGHRA, CDR2 YSYEKL. CDR3 in amino acids: CASSPGGNPRQPQHF. CDR3 nucleotide sequence: TGCGCCAGCAGCCCAGGGGGAAACCCCAGACAGCCCCAGCATTTT.

The chain links TRBV5-1 to TRBJ1-2, with D unclear. The CDR3 spans 13 residues. CDR1 is SGHRS, CDR2 YFSETQ, per germline. The ends were cut back, 4 bases at V and 3 bases at J, with 10 bases in the middle. The CDR3 DNA sequence: TGCGCCAGCAGCCCCACGGAGCACTATGGCTACACCTTC. Translated: CASSPTEHYGYTF.

V gene TRBV7-6 combines with J gene TRBJ2-7; 9 nucleotides agree with TRBD1. The CDR3 is made up of 16 amino acids. Germline V gives CDR1 SGHVS, CDR2 FNYEAQ. J lost 3 bases, V lost 6 bases, and 12 bases had no gene match. DNA of the CDR3: TGTGCCAGCAGTCTAGGGCCCAGGGACAGGGTCTACGAGCAGTACTTC. As protein: CASSLGPRDRVYEQYF.

This chain uses TRBV3-1 with TRBJ2-3; D unresolved. The CDR3 is made up of 13 amino acids. Trimming took off 1 base at V and 9 bases at J, with 11 bases between the two ends. The germline V gene has CDR1 LGHDT and CDR2 YNNKEL (reference sequence). The CDR3 region has the DNA TGTGCCAGCAGCCAAGGGAAGGAAGGAACGCAGTATTTT. Protein sequence: CASSQGKEGTQYF.

The J gene is TRBJ1-2, the V gene TRBV5-1, with D uncertain. The V gene lost 3 bases and the J gene lost 0 bases, with 6 bases spanning the gap. Germline assignment: CDR1 SGHRS and CDR2 YFSETQ. CDR3 size: 13 residues. The CDR3 bases are TGCGCCAGCAGCTCGGATACTAACTATGGCTACACCTTC. This translates into CASSSDTNYGYTF.

CDR3 in DNA: TGTGCCAGCAGTGAAAGGGGGCAGGGCAATCAGCCCCAGCATTTT. Its protein product is CASSERGQGNQPQHF. This sequence joins TRBV2 and TRBJ1-5; 7 bases line up with TRBD1. J lost 2 bases, V lost 2 bases, and 3 bases had no gene match. Per the germline V gene, CDR1 is SNHLY and CDR2 is FYNNEI. The CDR3 runs to 15 residues.

This clonotype has just one count. V usage is TRBV10-3 and J usage is TRBJ1-1; D uncertain. Trimming shortened V by 4 bases and J by 4 bases, and 13 bases separated the two germline ends. Germline values: CDR1 ENHRY, CDR2 SYGVKD. The CDR3 runs 14 residues. CDR3 protein: CAISGPGWGTEAFF. The DNA of the CDR3 is TGTGCCATCAGTGGCCCTGGGTGGGGCACTGAAGCTTTCTTT.

CDR3 in amino acids: CASSQVLEAGELFF. DNA for the CDR3: TGTGCCAGCAGCCAAGTTTTGGAAGCCGGGGAGCTGTTTTTT. V is TRBV3-1 and J is TRBJ2-2; D gene ambiguous. The CDR3 is 14 amino acids. Germline V gene lookup returns CDR1 LGHDT and CDR2 YNNKEL (reference sequence). V was cut by 1 base and J by 6 bases, with 9 bases left in between.

The gene calls are TRBV11-2 and TRBJ2-7, with 10 bases lining up with TRBD2. V lost 6 bases and J lost 5; bases outside the gene matches: 25. The germline V gene has CDR1 SGHAT and CDR2 FQNNGV. The CDR3 totals 20 residues. The CDR3 here is CASRDPAATTSSGRFNEQYF. In nucleotides, the CDR3 is TGTGCCAGCAGGGATCCGGCAGCCACCACTTCTAGCGGGAGATTCAACGAGCAGTACTTC.

This rearrangement joins TRBV12-3 or TRBV12-4 to TRBJ2-1, with D unclear. V was shortened by 5 bases and J by 4 bases, with 9 bases between the two germline ends. This CDR3 comprises 13 residues. The CDR3 sequence is CASSTTGYNEQFF. In DNA form, the CDR3 reads TGTGCCAGCAGTACTACTGGTTACAATGAGCAGTTCTTC.

The chain recombines TRBV7-2 with TRBJ2-7; no definite D call. CDR1 and CDR2 from the germline V gene are SGHTA and FQGNSA. V dropped 4 bases and J dropped 2 bases, with 12 bases sitting between them. There are 14 residues in the CDR3. The chain's CDR3 is CASSSNPTTYEQYF. The CDR3 nucleotides read TGTGCCAGCAGCTCGAACCCCACAACCTACGAGCAGTACTTC.